Below, one TCR beta chain is given with its context. Its cognate antigen is unknown. TCRdb's copy holds only in-frame clones and misses some; the assay was immunoSEQ multiplex PCR. The sample records fewer than 650,000 clones, 60% to 85% being singletons. This entry is derived from a study of shared clonotypes between healthy human individuals. Study-level results: There were few donors, and this limited the genetic and exposure-history diversity represented.

Recent vaccinations or acute infections were absent in the healthy HIV-negative adult donors. Genomic DNA came from about 95 million PBMCs in unsorted samples. Sequencing was done on a sample of PBMCs. This TCR derives from a woman aged 40 to 50 in good health. Some clones in this sample may be carry-over from other donors' samples.

The CDR3 region has the DNA TGCGCCAGCAGTGGACTTTTAGGCGGGGAGCTGTTTTTT. Amino acid sequence: CASSGLLGGELFF. The chain employs TRBV5-1 and TRBJ2-2; perhaps TRBD2 as D (5 bases). The germline gives CDR1 SGHRS, CDR2 YFSETQ. Trimming pared 5 bases from V and 7 bases from J, leaving 12 bases between. CDR3 length: 13 amino acids.